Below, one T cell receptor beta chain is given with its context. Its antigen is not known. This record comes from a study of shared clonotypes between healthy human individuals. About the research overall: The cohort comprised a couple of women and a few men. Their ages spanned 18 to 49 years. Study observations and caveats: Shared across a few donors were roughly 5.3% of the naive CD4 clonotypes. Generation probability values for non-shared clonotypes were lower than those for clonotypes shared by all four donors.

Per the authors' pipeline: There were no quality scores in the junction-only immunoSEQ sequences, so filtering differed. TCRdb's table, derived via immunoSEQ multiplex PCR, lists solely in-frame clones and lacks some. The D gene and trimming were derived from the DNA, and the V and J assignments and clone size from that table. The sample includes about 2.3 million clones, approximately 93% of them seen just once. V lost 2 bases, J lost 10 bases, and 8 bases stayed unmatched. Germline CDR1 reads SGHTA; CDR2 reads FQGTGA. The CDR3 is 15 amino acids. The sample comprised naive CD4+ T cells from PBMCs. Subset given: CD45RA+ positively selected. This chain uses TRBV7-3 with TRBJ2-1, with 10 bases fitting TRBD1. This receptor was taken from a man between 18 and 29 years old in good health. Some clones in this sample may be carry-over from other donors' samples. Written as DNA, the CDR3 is TGTGCCAGCAGCTTACTGGGACAGGGGTTGGAGGAGCAGTTCTTC. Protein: CASSLLGQGLEEQFF.